Below, 16 T cell receptor beta chains from the same sample are listed, as sequenced in a study of STAT5B mutations in CD4+ large granular lymphocyte leukemia (dated by TCRdb to between 2021 and 2023). Libraries were built with the immunoSEQ multiplex PCR assay. Sourced from immuneACCESS, this table was stored by TCRdb with only in-frame sequences that have V and J called. A share of the clones is absent; for the studies checked, an unresolved V gene accounts for under half, and the remainder has no known explanation. For this sample there are tens of thousands of clones; around 85% appear just once. The ten largest make up 2.6% of the sample. The sequenced material came from CD4+ T cells from blood buffy coats. These receptor sequences come from a human donor in good health.

J is TRBJ2-1 and V is TRBV5-8; 11 bases are shared with TRBD1. This CDR3 is built from 15 residues. The germline V gene encodes CDR1 SGHTS and CDR2 YDEGEE. Losses at the gene ends were 5 bases for V and 9 bases for J; bases not matched to a gene: 10. The CDR3 sequence: CASRPDRGRVGEQFF. The CDR3 coding sequence is TGTGCCAGCAGACCGGACAGGGGGCGCGTTGGTGAGCAGTTCTTC.

J is TRBJ2-3 and V is TRBV5-6; maybe TRBD2 (6 bases). This CDR3 region has 14 residues. V was shortened by 0 bases and J by 10 bases, with 15 bases between the two germline ends. The germline CDR1 and CDR2 sequences are SGHDT and YYEEEE. This CDR3 reads CASSLVGGGTSQYF. DNA for the CDR3: TGTGCCAGCAGCTTGGTGGGCGGTGGGACTTCGCAGTATTTT.

J is TRBJ2-7 and V is TRBV11-2; 9 nucleotides agree with TRBD1. V was clipped by 6 bases and J by 5 bases; unmatched bases: 8. The CDR3 totals 14 residues. Per germline, CDR1 SGHAT and CDR2 FQNNGV. The CDR3 coding sequence is TGTGCCAGCAGTACCGGGACAGGGAGAAACGAGCAGTACTTC. Amino acid sequence: CASSTGTGRNEQYF.

The V gene is TRBV2, the J gene TRBJ1-5, with unresolved D. The CDR3 runs to 15 residues. The germline V and J ends were trimmed by 1 base and 7 bases, with 14 bases remaining between them. Germline V CDR1 and CDR2: SNHLY, FYNNEI. The CDR3 DNA is TGTGCCAGCAGTGAAGAACAGATAGCGGTGCAGCCCCAGCATTTT. Protein product: CASSEEQIAVQPQHF.

This clone is a singleton in its sample. The V call is TRBV28, the J call TRBJ2-1; D not resolved. Germline CDR1 is MDHEN and CDR2 is SYDVKM. V lost 5 bases and J lost 7, with 9 bases in between. The CDR3 loop spans 12 amino acids. CDR3 in amino acids: CASSLNSNEQFF. CDR3 nucleotides: TGTGCCAGCAGTCTGAATAGTAATGAGCAGTTCTTC.

This clone was seen only once. The CDR3 DNA reads TGCGCCAGCAGCTTGGGACTAGCGGGAGGGGGTGAGCAGTTCTTC. Its protein is CASSLGLAGGGEQFF. The rearrangement uses TRBV5-1 and TRBJ2-1; 14 bases are a match to TRBD2. With V trimmed by 0 bases and J by 9 bases, 2 bases remained unmatched. This CDR3 is 15 amino acids long. CDR1 is SGHRS, CDR2 YFSETQ, per germline.

V usage is TRBV28 and J usage is TRBJ1-1; D not certain. The germline CDR1 and CDR2 sequences are MDHEN and SYDVKM. The CDR3 spans 14 residues. Trimming removed 2 bases from V and 2 bases from J, with 9 bases in between. In DNA, the CDR3 is TGTGCCAGCAGTTTAGCGGCGGATAACACTGAAGCTTTCTTT. Amino acids: CASSLAADNTEAFF.

The chain is built from TRBV27 and TRBJ2-1; tentatively, D is TRBD2 (7 bases). Trimming pared 9 bases from V and 6 bases from J, leaving 27 bases between. The CDR3 runs 17 residues. Germline V gene data show CDR1 as MNHEY and CDR2 as SMNVEV (reference sequence). The CDR3 DNA reads as TGTGCCAGTAGTAGAAACTTAAGGGGGGGGCTAAGCAATGAGCAGTTCTTC. Translating gives CASSRNLRGGLSNEQFF.

This chain uses TRBV28 with TRBJ1-3; D is uncertain. Germline V CDR1 and CDR2: MDHEN, SYDVKM. V was clipped by 4 bases and J by 0 bases, with 13 bases between them. The length of the CDR3 is 16 residues. The CDR3 here is CASSSGPLSSGNTIYF. Here the CDR3 DNA reads TGTGCCAGCAGTTCGGGTCCATTGAGCTCTGGAAACACCATATATTTT.

This clone has more than one count but fewer than ten. The chain links TRBV2 to TRBJ1-1, with D possibly being TRBD1 (5 bases). CDR3 length: 13 amino acids. V shed 7 bases and J shed 1 base, with 10 bases lying between them. Germline V gives CDR1 SNHLY, CDR2 FYNNEI. DNA for the CDR3: TGTGCCAGCATCAGGGAGAGGAACACTGAAGCTTTCTTT. Its protein product is CASIRERNTEAFF.

The rearrangement joins TRBV10-3 to TRBJ1-1; D remains unclear. Per the germline V gene, CDR1 is ENHRY and CDR2 is SYGVKD. Trimming stripped 6 bases from V and 5 bases from J, with 10 bases between. This CDR3 comprises 12 residues. CDR3 DNA: TGTGCCATCAGGGGAGTTGAGACTGAAGCTTTCTTT. It specifies CAIRGVETEAFF.

The chain uses TRBV6-5 and TRBJ2-6; D unclear. The V and J ends lost 1 base and 0 bases respectively, with 7 bases between them. The CDR3 is 16 residues long. In germline, CDR1 is MNHEY, CDR2 SVGAGI. CDR3 in amino acids: CASSYFSSSGANVLTF. The CDR3 DNA sequence: TGTGCCAGCAGTTACTTTTCTAGCTCTGGGGCCAACGTCCTGACTTTC.

This chain uses TRBV27 with TRBJ1-1, with no clear D. The CDR3 runs to 15 residues. Trimming cost V 2 bases and J 0 bases, with 10 bases left between them. CDR1 is MNHEY and CDR2 is SMNVEV in the germline V gene (reference sequence). The CDR3 bases are TGTGCCAGCAGTTTAGACCTGGAGTTGAACACTGAAGCTTTCTTT. This sequence encodes CASSLDLELNTEAFF.

The chain is built from TRBV6-6 and TRBJ2-2, with 7 nucleotides matching TRBD1. This CDR3 region has 15 residues. Germline lookup yields CDR1 MNHNY and CDR2 SVGAGI (reference sequence). J was trimmed by 6 bases and V by 5 bases; bases with no gene match: 9. The CDR3 is CASSPPRGQPGELFF. The CDR3 DNA sequence: TGTGCCAGCAGTCCCCCCCGGGGACAGCCCGGGGAGCTGTTTTTT.

This chain joins TRBV6-4 and TRBJ1-1; a weak D match, TRBD1 (6 bases). Between the trimmed V and J ends, which lost 2 bases and 3 bases, there was a span of 10 bases. This CDR3 comprises 14 residues. Germline V gene sequence: CDR1 MRHNA, CDR2 SNTAGT. CDR3 loop: CASSDRGLDTEAFF. In DNA, the CDR3 is TGTGCCAGCAGTGACAGGGGGTTGGACACTGAAGCTTTCTTT.

V and J are TRBV5-4 and TRBJ2-7; TRBD2 agrees at 8 bases. V gave up 0 bases and J gave up 7 bases; unmatched junction bases: 12. CDR3 length equals 16 residues. CDR1 and CDR2 from the germline V gene are SGHNT and YYREEE (reference sequence). The CDR3 sequence: CASSLGARGGLGEQYF. The CDR3 bases are TGTGCCAGCAGCTTGGGGGCCCGCGGGGGGCTGGGGGAGCAGTACTTC.